This TCR beta chain was documented in a study of PD-1 blockade in classical Hodgkin lymphoma. General study findings and limits: Baseline TCR diversity was reportedly lower in newly diagnosed patients than healthy donors. What drove the repertoire differences, possibly disease activity or prior therapy, has not been defined.

Notes on this clone: Its antigen is still unknown.

Regarding time point: newly diagnosed, previously untreated cHL patient sample. Comparison PBMCs came from previously untreated, newly diagnosed classical Hodgkin lymphoma patients. V lost 7 bases to trimming and J lost 6 bases; unmatched junction nucleotides: 9. Germline V gives CDR1 SNHLY, CDR2 FYNNEI. The CDR3 has 14 residues. Measured with immunoSEQ multiplex PCR; TCRdb has only the in-frame clones, and not every one. The sample holds thousands of clones, 60% to 85% seen once. The TCR sequence derives from a human donor with classical Hodgkin lymphoma. The chain has TRBV2 and TRBJ2-7; 10 bases line up with TRBD1. The sample comprised peripheral blood mononuclear cells (PBMCs). CDR3 sequence: CASKGGQGYGEQYF. As DNA, the CDR3 is TGTGCCAGCAAGGGGGGACAGGGGTATGGCGAGCAGTACTTC.